The 13 T cell receptor beta chains below come from one sample, sequenced in a study of blood T cell repertoires in COVID-19. Profiled with immunoSEQ multiplex PCR; TCRdb holds only in-frame clones, not every one. The sample holds around 140,000 clones, about 91% seen once. Material for sequencing was peripheral blood. Receptors were obtained from a woman in her sixties with acute or convalescent COVID-19.

The rearrangement joins TRBV6-2 or TRBV6-3 to TRBJ2-3; 10 nucleotides match TRBD1. Germline V lookup: CDR1 MNHEY, CDR2 SVGEGT. The V segment lost 3 bases and the J segment 5 bases; nucleotides outside the gene matches: 5. The CDR3 is made up of 15 amino acids. The CDR3 region is CASSYPGQGLDTQYF. The CDR3 DNA sequence: TGTGCCAGCAGTTATCCGGGACAGGGGCTAGATACGCAGTATTTT.

The chain has TRBV5-1 and TRBJ2-2; 11 bases align to TRBD1. V gave up 6 bases and J gave up 7 bases; unmatched junction bases: 8. The CDR3 spans 15 residues. The germline gives CDR1 SGHRS, CDR2 YFSETQ. This CDR3 reads CASIPGTGGIGELFF. The CDR3 DNA is TGCGCCAGCATCCCCGGGACAGGGGGGATCGGGGAGCTGTTTTTT.

The chain combines TRBV30 with TRBJ1-5; D possibly corresponds to TRBD1 (6 bases). V lost 3 bases and J lost 5, with 11 bases in between. Germline V gene data show CDR1 as GTSNPN and CDR2 as SVGIG (reference sequence). The CDR3 loop spans 13 amino acids. CDR3 loop: CAWSRTEDQPQHF. The CDR3 DNA reads as TGTGCCTGGAGCAGGACAGAAGATCAGCCCCAGCATTTT.

V gene TRBV5-1 combines with J gene TRBJ2-5, with TRBD2 matching 11 bases. With 3 bases clipped from V and 1 base from J, the junction kept 5 bases outside the gene matches. The CDR3 spans 16 residues. Germline CDR1 is SGHRS and CDR2 is YFSETQ. CDR3 bases: TGCGCCAGCAGCTCCACTAGCGGGGGCGCCCAAGAGACCCAGTACTTC. This codes for CASSSTSGGAQETQYF.

V and J are TRBV30 and TRBJ1-2; possibly TRBD1 for D (6 bases). The germline V and J ends were trimmed by 2 bases and 4 bases, with 8 bases remaining between them. The CDR3 has 12 residues. CDR1 is GTSNPN and CDR2 is SVGIG in the germline V gene (reference sequence). CDR3 amino acids: CAWSQGGYGYTF. DNA of the CDR3: TGTGCCTGGAGTCAAGGGGGCTATGGCTACACCTTC.

V is TRBV2 and J is TRBJ1-1; 9 bases match TRBD1. J gave up 4 bases and V 5 bases, and 5 bases lay outside the gene matches. This CDR3 has 14 residues. Looked up from germline, CDR1 is SNHLY and CDR2 is FYNNEI. CDR3 nucleotides: TGTGCCAGCAGTTCCCTGACAGGGGGCACTGAAGCTTTCTTT. It encodes CASSSLTGGTEAFF. The variable domain in full, with the rest retrieved from reference TRBV2 and TRBJ1-1, is EPEVTQTPSHQVTQMGQEVILRCVPISNHLYFYWYRQILGQKVEFLVSFYNNEISEKSEIFDDQFSVERPDGSNFTLKIRSTKLEDSAMYFCASSSLTGGTEAFFGQGTRLTVV.

J is TRBJ2-7 and V is TRBV5-5; maybe TRBD1 (5 bases). Trimming took 3 bases from V and 3 from J, leaving 13 bases between them. CDR3 length: 14 residues. In germline, CDR1 is SGHKS, CDR2 YYEKEE (reference sequence). The CDR3 loop reads CASSSDTFFYEQYF. CDR3 nucleotides: TGTGCCAGCAGCTCGGACACCTTCTTCTACGAGCAGTACTTC.

The rearrangement uses TRBV5-8 and TRBJ2-7; 7 positions agree with TRBD1. Germline CDR1 SGHTS, CDR2 YDEGEE. The CDR3 has 16 amino acids. V dropped 2 bases and J dropped 2; count of bases not matched to a gene: 10. CDR3 coding DNA: TGTGCCAGCAGCTTTTCCTACGGACAGGATACCTACGAGCAGTACTTC. As protein: CASSFSYGQDTYEQYF.

V and J are TRBV29-1 and TRBJ2-1; D is uncertain. The V and J ends lost 7 bases and 9 bases respectively, with 16 bases between them. Germline V gene lookup returns CDR1 SQVTM and CDR2 ANQGSEA. The CDR3 runs to 12 residues. In DNA form, the CDR3 reads TGCAGCGCGGCAGGCTTCTATATTGAGCAGTTCTTC. As protein: CSAAGFYIEQFF.

This chain links TRBV24-1 with TRBJ2-3; tentatively, D is TRBD1 (6 bases). V was cut by 5 bases and J by 0 bases, with 20 bases left in between. The germline V gene has CDR1 KGHDR and CDR2 SFDVKD. There are 18 residues in the CDR3. The CDR3 reads CATSAHPDSHPSTDTQYF. The CDR3 nucleotides are TGTGCCACCAGTGCCCATCCGGACAGCCACCCTAGCACAGATACGCAGTATTTT.

On this clone: A junction boundary mismatches the germline segment, possibly from a read error. This sequence joins TRBV9 and TRBJ1-6, with TRBD1 matching 9 bases. The germline V gene encodes CDR1 SGDLS and CDR2 YYNGEE. There are 14 residues in the CDR3. The CDR3 is CASSRQGGNSPLHF. The CDR3 region has the DNA TGTGCCAGCAGTCGACAGGGGGGCAATTCGCCCCTCCACTTT.

CDR3 in DNA: TGTGCCAGCAGTTTAGGCCAATTTTATAATTCACCCCTCCACTTT. This translates into CASSLGQFYNSPLHF. The rearrangement joins TRBV27 to TRBJ1-6; no clear D. CDR3 length equals 15 residues. Per germline, CDR1 MNHEY and CDR2 SMNVEV (reference sequence). V was pared by 2 bases and J by 4 bases, with 9 bases between.

The J gene is TRBJ1-2, the V gene TRBV5-5; 9 positions match TRBD1. Germline CDR1 is SGHKS and CDR2 is YYEKEE (reference sequence). V lost 4 bases, J lost 4 bases, and 8 bases stayed unmatched. This CDR3 has 15 residues. CDR3 nucleotide sequence: TGTGCCAGCAGCATCCCGGGACAGGGTCCCTATGGCTACACCTTC. Its protein is CASSIPGQGPYGYTF.